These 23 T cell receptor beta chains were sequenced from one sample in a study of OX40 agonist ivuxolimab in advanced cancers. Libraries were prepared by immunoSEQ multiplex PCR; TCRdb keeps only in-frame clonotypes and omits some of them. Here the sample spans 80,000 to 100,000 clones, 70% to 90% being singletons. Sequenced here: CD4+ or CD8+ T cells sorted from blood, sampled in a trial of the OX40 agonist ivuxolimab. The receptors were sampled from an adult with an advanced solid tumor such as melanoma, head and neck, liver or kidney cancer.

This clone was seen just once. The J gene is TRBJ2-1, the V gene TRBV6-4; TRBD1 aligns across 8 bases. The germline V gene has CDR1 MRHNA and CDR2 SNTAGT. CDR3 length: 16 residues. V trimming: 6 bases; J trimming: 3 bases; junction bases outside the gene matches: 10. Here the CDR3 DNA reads TGTGCCAGCAGCTACAGGGGGACCCACTTCTACAATGAGCAGTTCTTC. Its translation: CASSYRGTHFYNEQFF.

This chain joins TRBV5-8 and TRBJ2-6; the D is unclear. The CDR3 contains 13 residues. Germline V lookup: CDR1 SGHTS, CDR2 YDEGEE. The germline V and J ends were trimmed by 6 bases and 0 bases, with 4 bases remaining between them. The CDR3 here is CASIFSGANVLTF. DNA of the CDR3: TGTGCCAGCATCTTCTCTGGGGCCAACGTCCTGACTTTC.

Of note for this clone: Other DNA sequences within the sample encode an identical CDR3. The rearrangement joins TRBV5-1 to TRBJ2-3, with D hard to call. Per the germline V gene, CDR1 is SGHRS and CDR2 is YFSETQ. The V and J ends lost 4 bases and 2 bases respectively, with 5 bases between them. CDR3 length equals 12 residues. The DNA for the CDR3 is TGCGCCAGCAGCCCGAACACAGATACGCAGTATTTT. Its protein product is CASSPNTDTQYF.

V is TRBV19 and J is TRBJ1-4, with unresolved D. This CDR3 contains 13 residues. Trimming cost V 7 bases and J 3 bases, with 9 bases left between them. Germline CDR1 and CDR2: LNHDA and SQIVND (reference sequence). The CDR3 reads CASTGIPNEKLFF. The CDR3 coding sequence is TGTGCCAGTACCGGCATTCCTAATGAAAAACTGTTTTTT.

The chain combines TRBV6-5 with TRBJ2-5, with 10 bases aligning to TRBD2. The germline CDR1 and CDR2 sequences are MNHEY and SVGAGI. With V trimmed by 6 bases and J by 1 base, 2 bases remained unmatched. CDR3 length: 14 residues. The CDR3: CASRVAGGQETQYF. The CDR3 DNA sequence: TGTGCCAGCAGGGTAGCGGGGGGCCAAGAGACCCAGTACTTC.

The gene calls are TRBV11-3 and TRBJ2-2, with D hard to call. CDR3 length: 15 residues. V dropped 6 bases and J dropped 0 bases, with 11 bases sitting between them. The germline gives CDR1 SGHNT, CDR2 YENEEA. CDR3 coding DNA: TGTGCCAGCAGTTTCGCGCTCTCGAACACCGGGGAGCTGTTTTTT. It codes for CASSFALSNTGELFF.

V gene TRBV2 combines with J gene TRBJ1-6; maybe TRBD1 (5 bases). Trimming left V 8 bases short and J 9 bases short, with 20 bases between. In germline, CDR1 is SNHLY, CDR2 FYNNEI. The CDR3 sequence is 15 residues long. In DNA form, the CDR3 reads TGTGCCAGCTCTAGGGGCGCAGGAGGAGGTTCACCCCTCCACTTT. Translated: CASSRGAGGGSPLHF.

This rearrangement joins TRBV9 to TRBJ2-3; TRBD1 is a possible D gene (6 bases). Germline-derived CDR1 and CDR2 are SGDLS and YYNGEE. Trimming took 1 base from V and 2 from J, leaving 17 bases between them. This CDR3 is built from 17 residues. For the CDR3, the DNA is TGTGCCAGCAGCGTATTGTCAGGGGTGAGCTACACAGATACGCAGTATTTT. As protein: CASSVLSGVSYTDTQYF.

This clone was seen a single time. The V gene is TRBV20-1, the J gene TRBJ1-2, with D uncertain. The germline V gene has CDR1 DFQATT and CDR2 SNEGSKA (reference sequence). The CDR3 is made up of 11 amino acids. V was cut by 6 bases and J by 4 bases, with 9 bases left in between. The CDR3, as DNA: TGCAGTGCCCCGGGGTCCTATGGCTACACCTTC. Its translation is CSAPGSYGYTF.

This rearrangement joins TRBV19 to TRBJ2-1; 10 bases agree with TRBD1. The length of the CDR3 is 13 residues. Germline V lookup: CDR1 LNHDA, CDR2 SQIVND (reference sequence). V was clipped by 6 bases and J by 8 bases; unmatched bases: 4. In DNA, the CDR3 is TGTGCCAGTAGCCGACAGGGGGCCGATGAGCAGTTCTTC. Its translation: CASSRQGADEQFF.

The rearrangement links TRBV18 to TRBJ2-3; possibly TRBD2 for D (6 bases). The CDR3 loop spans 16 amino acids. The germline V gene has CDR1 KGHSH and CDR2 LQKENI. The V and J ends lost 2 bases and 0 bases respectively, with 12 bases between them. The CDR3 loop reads CASSPMSGGSTDTQYF. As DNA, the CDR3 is TGTGCCAGCTCACCAATGAGTGGGGGGAGCACAGATACGCAGTATTTT.

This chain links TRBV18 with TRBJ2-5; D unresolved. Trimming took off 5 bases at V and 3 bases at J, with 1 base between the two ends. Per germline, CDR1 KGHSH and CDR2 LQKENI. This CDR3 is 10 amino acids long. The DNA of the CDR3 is TGTGCCAGCTCAAAAGAGACCCAGTACTTC. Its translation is CASSKETQYF.

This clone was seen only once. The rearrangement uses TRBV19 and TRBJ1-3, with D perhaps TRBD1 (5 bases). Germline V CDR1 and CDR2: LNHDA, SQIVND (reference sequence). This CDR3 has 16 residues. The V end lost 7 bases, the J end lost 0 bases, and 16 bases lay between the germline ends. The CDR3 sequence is CASKAIEGSSGNTIYF. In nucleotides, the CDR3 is TGTGCCAGTAAGGCAATAGAGGGGAGCTCTGGAAACACCATATATTTT.

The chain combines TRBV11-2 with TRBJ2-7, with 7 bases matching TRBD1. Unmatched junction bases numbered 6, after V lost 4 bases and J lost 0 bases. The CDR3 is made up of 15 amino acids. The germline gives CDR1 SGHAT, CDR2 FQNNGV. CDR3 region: CASSSDRDISYEQYF. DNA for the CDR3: TGTGCCAGCAGCTCCGACAGGGACATCTCCTACGAGCAGTACTTC.

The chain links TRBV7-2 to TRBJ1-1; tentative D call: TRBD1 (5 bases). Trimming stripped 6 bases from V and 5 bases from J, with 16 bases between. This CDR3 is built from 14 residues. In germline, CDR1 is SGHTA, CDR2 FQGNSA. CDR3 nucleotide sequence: TGTGCCAGCAGGCGACCGGGACCCGGGACTGAAGCTTTCTTT. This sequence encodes CASRRPGPGTEAFF.

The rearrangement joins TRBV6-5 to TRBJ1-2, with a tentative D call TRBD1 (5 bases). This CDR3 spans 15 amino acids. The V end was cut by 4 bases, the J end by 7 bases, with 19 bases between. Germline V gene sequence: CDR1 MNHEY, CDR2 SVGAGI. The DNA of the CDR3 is TGTGCCAGCAGTTCCCAGGGTAGGCACGTCGGTGGCTACACCTTC. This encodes CASSSQGRHVGGYTF.

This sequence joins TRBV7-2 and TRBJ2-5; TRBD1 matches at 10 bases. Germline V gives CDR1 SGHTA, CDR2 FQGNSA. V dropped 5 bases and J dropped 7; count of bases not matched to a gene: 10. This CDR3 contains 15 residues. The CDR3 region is CASSPRTGGEGTQYF. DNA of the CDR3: TGTGCCAGCAGCCCACGGACAGGGGGTGAGGGGACCCAGTACTTC.

CDR3: CASSGPGQSVYTF. The CDR3 DNA reads as TGTGCCAGCAGTGGACCAGGACAGTCTGTCTACACCTTC. The chain is built from TRBV2 and TRBJ1-2, with D maybe TRBD1 (6 bases). The germline V gene encodes CDR1 SNHLY and CDR2 FYNNEI. V was trimmed by 4 bases and J by 10 bases, leaving 16 bases between them. The CDR3 contains 13 residues. Looking up the rest from reference TRBV2 and TRBJ1-2 gives the full variable domain: EPEVTQTPSHQVTQMGQEVILRCVPISNHLYFYWYRQILGQKVEFLVSFYNNEISEKSEIFDDQFSVERPDGSNFTLKIRSTKLEDSAMYFCASSGPGQSVYTFGSGTRLTVV.

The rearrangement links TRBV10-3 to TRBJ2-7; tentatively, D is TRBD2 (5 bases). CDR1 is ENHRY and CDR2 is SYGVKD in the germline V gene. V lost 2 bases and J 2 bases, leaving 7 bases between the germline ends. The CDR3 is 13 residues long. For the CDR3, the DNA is TGTGCCATCAGTGAGAGAGGGACCTACGAGCAGTACTTC. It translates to CAISERGTYEQYF.

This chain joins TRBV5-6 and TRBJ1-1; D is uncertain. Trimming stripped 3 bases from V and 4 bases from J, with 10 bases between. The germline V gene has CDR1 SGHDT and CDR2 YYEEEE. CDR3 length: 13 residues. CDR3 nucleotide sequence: TGTGCCAGCAGCTCCGAAGGTGGCACTGAAGCTTTCTTT. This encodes CASSSEGGTEAFF.

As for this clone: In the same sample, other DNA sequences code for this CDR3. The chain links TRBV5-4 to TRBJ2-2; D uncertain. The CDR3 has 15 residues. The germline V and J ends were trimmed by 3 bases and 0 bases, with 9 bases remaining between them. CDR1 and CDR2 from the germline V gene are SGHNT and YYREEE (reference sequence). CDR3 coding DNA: TGTGCCAGCAGCTCTGAAGTGGCGAACACCGGGGAGCTGTTTTTT. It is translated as CASSSEVANTGELFF.

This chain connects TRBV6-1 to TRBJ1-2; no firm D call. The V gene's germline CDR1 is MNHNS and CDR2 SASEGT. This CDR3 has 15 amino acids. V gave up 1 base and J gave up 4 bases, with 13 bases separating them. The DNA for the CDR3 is TGTGCCAGCAGTGAAGAGTACGGTTATTTCTATGGCTACACCTTC. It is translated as CASSEEYGYFYGYTF.

The CDR3 DNA is TGTGCCAGCAGCACGCAGCAGGGGAACGAGCAGTACTTC. Translated, it gives CASSTQQGNEQYF. The genes are TRBV7-9 and TRBJ2-7; possible D gene TRBD1, 6 bases. V lost 5 bases and J lost 5, with 13 bases in between. This CDR3 region has 13 residues. Germline CDR1 reads SEHNR; CDR2 reads FQNEAQ (reference sequence).